What follows describes a single TCR beta chain. The antigen is not known. Using its own MiXCR run on the 5' RACE reads, TCRdb lists one record per CDR3 protein. There are around 330,000 distinct CDR3 sequences in the sample; around 3.6% occur only once, and around 24% lies in the top ten. V lost 4 bases, J lost 3 bases, and 5 bases stayed unmatched. This CDR3 spans 14 amino acids. The sample is drawn from a study of T cells after yellow fever vaccination. General study findings and limits: Booster sampling recovered most clones from primary vaccination (around 96% CD4, 80% to 90% CD8).

This sequence joins TRBV12-3 or TRBV12-4 and TRBJ1-2, with 7 bases matching TRBD1. This clonotype was sampled from a man younger than 35 who received the YFV17D yellow fever vaccine. Here the sequenced sample was PBMCs, taken on the day of the yellow fever booster vaccination. CDR3 DNA: TGTGCCAGCAGTTCAGGGGGGTCGGACTATGGCTACACCTTC. It specifies CASSSGGSDYGYTF.